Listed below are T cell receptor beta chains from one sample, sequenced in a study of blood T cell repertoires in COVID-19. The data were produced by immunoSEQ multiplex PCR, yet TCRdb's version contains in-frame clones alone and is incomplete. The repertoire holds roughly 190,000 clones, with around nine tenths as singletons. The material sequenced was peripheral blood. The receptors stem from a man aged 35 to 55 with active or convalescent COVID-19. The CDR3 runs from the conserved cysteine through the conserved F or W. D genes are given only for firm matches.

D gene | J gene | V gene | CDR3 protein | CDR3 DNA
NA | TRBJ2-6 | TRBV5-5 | CASSFSVTGANVLTF | TGTGCCAGCAGCTTTTCGGTAACTGGGGCCAACGTCCTGACTTTC
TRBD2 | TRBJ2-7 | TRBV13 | CASSQASGRASYEQYF | TGTGCCAGCAGCCAAGCTAGCGGGAGGGCCTCGTACGAGCAGTACTTC
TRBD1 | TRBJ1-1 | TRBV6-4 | CASSDTGQGGRSTEAFF | TGTGCCAGCAGTGACACCGGACAGGGGGGGAGAAGCACTGAAGCTTTCTTT
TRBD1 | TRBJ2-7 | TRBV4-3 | CASSQDLYGTGGSYEQYF | TGCGCCAGCAGCCAAGATTTGTACGGGACAGGAGGCTCCTACGAGCAGTACTTC
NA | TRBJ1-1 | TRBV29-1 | CSVEKNRVRKNTEAFF | TGCAGCGTTGAGAAAAACAGGGTAAGAAAGAACACTGAAGCTTTCTTT
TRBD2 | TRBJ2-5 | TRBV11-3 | CASSLSGKGRETQYF | TGTGCCAGCAGCCTTAGCGGGAAGGGAAGGGAGACCCAGTACTTC
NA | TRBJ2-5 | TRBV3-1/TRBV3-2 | CASSPTAGPQYF | TGTGCCAGCAGCCCCACGGCTGGGCCCCAGTACTTC
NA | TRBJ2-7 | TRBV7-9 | CASSLGGTYEQYF | TGTGCCAGCAGCTTAGGCGGGACCTACGAGCAGTACTTC
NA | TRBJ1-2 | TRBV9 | CASPGGGRLSYGYTF | TGTGCCAGCCCCGGGGGGGGGCGCCTAAGCTATGGCTACACCTTC
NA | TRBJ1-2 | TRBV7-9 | CASSLGHNYGYTF | TGTGCCAGCAGCTTAGGACATAACTATGGCTACACCTTC
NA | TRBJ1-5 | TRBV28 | CASSFTGNQPQHF | TGTGCCAGCAGTTTCACGGGCAATCAGCCCCAGCATTTT
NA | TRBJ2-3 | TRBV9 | CASSAGGEHTDTQYF | TGTGCCAGCAGCGCTGGTGGAGAACACACAGATACGCAGTATTTT
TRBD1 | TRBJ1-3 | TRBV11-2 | CASSLWDSSGNTIYF | TGTGCCAGCAGCCTATGGGACAGCTCTGGAAACACCATATATTTT
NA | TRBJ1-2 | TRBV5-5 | CASSLQALTREGYTF | TGTGCCAGCAGCTTGCAGGCCCTAACGAGGGAGGGCTACACCTTC
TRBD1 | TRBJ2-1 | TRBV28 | CASRSSPGTGTWDEQFF | TGTGCCAGCAGGTCCAGCCCCGGGACAGGGACTTGGGATGAGCAGTTCTTC
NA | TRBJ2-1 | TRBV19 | CASSTPPARGLSYNEQFF | TGTGCCAGTAGTACACCGCCCGCGCGGGGGCTCTCCTACAATGAGCAGTTCTTC
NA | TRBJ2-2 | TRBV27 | CASSLRRGLNTGELFF | TGTGCCAGCAGTTTAAGGCGGGGGCTGAACACCGGGGAGCTGTTTTTT
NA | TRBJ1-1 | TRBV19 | CASSRETANTEAFF | TGTGCCAGTAGTCGTGAGACAGCGAACACTGAAGCTTTCTTT
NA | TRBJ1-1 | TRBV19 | CASSIVVAANTEAFF | TGTGCCAGTAGTATAGTCGTAGCAGCGAACACTGAAGCTTTCTTT
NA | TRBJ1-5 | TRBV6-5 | CASSYSRGNQPQHF | TGTGCCAGCAGTTACTCCCGGGGAAATCAGCCCCAGCATTTT